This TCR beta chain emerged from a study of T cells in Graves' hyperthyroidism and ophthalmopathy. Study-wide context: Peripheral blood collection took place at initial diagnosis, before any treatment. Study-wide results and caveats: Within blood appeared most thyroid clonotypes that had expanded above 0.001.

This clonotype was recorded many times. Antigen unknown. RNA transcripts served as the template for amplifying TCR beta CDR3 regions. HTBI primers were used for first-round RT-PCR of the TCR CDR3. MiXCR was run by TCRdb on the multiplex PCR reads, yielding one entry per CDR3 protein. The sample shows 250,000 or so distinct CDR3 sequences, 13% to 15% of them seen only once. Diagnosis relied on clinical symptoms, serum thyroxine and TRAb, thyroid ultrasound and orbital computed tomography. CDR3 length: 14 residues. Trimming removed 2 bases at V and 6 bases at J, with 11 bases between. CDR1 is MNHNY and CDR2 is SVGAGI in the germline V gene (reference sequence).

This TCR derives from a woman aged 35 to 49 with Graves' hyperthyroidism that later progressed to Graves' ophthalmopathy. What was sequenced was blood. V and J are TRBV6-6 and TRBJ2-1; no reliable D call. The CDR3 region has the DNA TGTGCCAGCAGTTACGATCACAGACCCAATGAGCAGTTCTTC. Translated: CASSYDHRPNEQFF.